This T cell receptor (beta chain) was profiled in a study of cytomegalovirus exposure and HLA in healthy donors (dated by TCRdb to 2016 to 2017). Turning to the overall study: In an earlier analysis of several hundred of the donors, under 300 Gb of sequence data and some 120 million unique TCR beta sequences from 180 million or so T cells were reported. On average, about 240,000 unique TCR beta nucleotide sequences were sequenced per donor among about 400 genotyped donors of the cohort, with about 17% of those sequences being non-productive. In the later analysis, no new phenotypic data were used to find candidate immune exposures; instead, reliance was placed on TCR beta sequences and their occurrence across donors. To decide whether each TCR beta V gene segment behaved as functional or pseudogenic, an earlier analysis of some 540 of the donors relied on high-throughput TCR beta sequencing. Approximately 310 gigabases of sequencing data and around 87 million unique TCR sequences were included in an early release covering roughly 700 HLA-typed donors. Several DR-DQ haplotypes were handled as single units for association and clustering, since linkage in the cohort was strong. The genetic ancestry cluster associated with self-reported Caucasian donors included approximately 85% of the roughly 360 genotyped donors. Every discovery cohort repertoire had been produced on one sequencing platform. Using immunosequencing, the study profiled T cell repertoires from about 620 subjects and related those repertoires to cytomegalovirus serostatus. The number of typed donors differed by locus: about 629-630 for A, B, C, DRB1 and DQB1; roughly 510 for DQA1; 600 to 610 for DPA1; and about 450 for DPB1. To predict cytomegalovirus infection status, the study brought together high-throughput TCR immunosequencing, statistical association of individual TCRs with disease status, and machine learning. HLA typing included class I and class II loci at four-digit resolution. Alongside the repertoire data, information on donor age, sex, ethnicity and CMV serostatus was compiled. The study aimed to test whether cataloging public T cell receptors could reveal signatures of past pathogen exposure. To study patterns of TCR occurrence, a later analysis re-analyzed previously published TCR beta repertoires from 700 or so donors and added high-resolution HLA genotyping. Along with the roughly 670-subject first cohort, a separate validation cohort of 120 different subjects was used. In a later genetic analysis, genome-wide SNP genotypes for about 60% of the 666 donors were used, and that subset was treated as a discovery cohort.

The cohort consisted of approximately 690 healthy bone marrow donors. At the time of sampling, all cohort members were nominally healthy, though unrecorded immune exposures were likely present. The donor tested CMV seropositive, placing the donor among the 250 to 350 seropositive members of the cohort. Every donor gave a peripheral blood sample, and the peripheral blood mononuclear cells from that sample were used for TCR beta sequencing. Genomic DNA was extracted from the blood cell samples with the Qiagen DNeasy Blood Extraction Kit. Library preparation was by the immunoSEQ multiplex PCR assay. A mixture of 60 forward primers for TCR Vbeta segments and 13 reverse primers for TCR Jbeta segments was used in the multiplex PCR. The CDR3 region of rearranged TCR beta genes was amplified from genomic DNA by a multiplex PCR assay. The amplified TCR beta libraries were sequenced on the Illumina HiSeq System as 87-base-pair reads. As for the authors' bioinformatics: Across the 640 or so repertoires, a later analysis counted approximately 75 million unique TCR beta chains, 8.5 million to 12 million of which were shared by at least two donors. A nearest-neighbor algorithm error-corrected the raw reads and collapsed the reads into unique sequences, merging closely related sequences to remove PCR and sequencing errors. CDR3 sequences were aligned to IMGT reference sequences to assign V, D and J gene segments. For a sequence to be retained, a match of at least six nucleotides to both a V gene segment and a J gene segment was required. A rearrangement counted as productive if the CDR3 had no stop codons and remained in frame with V and J, and every other rearrangement counted as non-productive. Following IMGT convention, CDR3 was defined as the stretch from the second conserved V-encoded cysteine to the conserved J-encoded phenylalanine. In an earlier analysis of 500 to 650 of the donors, sequences lacking an unambiguous match to a single V gene segment were excluded. In an earlier analysis of approximately 590 of the donors, V segments were called functional above 56.7% productive rearrangements and were called segregating when the between-donor standard deviation exceeded 5%. To diagnose cytomegalovirus status from the catalog of TCR beta chain sequences, a statistical classification framework was built. In a later analysis, V and J genes were assigned by comparing TCR nucleotide sequences against IMGT/GENE-DB human TR gene sequences. The TCRdist pipeline was used in a later analysis to assign CDR3 sequences and most-parsimonious VDJ recombination scenarios. In a later analysis, each TCR beta chain was defined by its CDR3 amino acid sequence together with its V-gene family, and reads lacking a unique V-gene family were excluded. A later analysis removed 592 highly shared, low-generation-probability nucleotide sequences to deal with suspected cross-contamination and a sequencing artifact. In a later analysis, a clonal expansion index was calculated for each public chain from normalized within-repertoire ranks of inferred template counts. A later analysis computed generation probabilities with a VDJ recombination model fitted to out-of-frame rearrangements, and checked the results against IGoR. A later analysis scored TCR-TCR, TCR-HLA and TCR-CMV co-occurrence with hypergeometric tests, applying a repertoire-size bias correction to TCR pairs. A later analysis estimated false discovery rates by permuting HLA or CMV assignments 20 times. In a later analysis, co-occurring TCRs were grouped with DBSCAN, and TCRdist sequence similarity was added when clustering was performed within HLA-allele-positive subsets. Repertoires with fewer than 30,000 or more than 120,000 public chains were left out of co-occurrence clustering, as were a handful of repertoires with anomalous nucleotide sharing. Entries here come from immuneACCESS through TCRdb and include only in-frame sequences with V and J called. Some clones fail to appear in such tables; in the studies checked, an unresolved V gene covers under half of the shortfall, and the cause of the remainder is unknown. V, J and clone size reflect that table, while D and trimming were determined from the DNA. This sample is represented by fewer than 65,000 clones; approximately 77% of them were singletons. The ten largest make up 2.5% to 4% of the sample.

What the authors observed across the whole study: The cohort was sequenced for TCR beta chains only, and without alpha or paired-chain data the features that could be detected were limited. When HLA alleles, especially DR and DQ, strongly co-occurred, attributing TCR associations to individual alleles was difficult. A further reported finding was that TCR beta sequences accurately predicted the HLA-A and HLA-B alleles for most subjects in the first cohort. In a later genetic analysis, fewer N-insertions in productive TCRs were reported among donors in an Asian-associated ancestry cluster than the roughly 700-donor mean. In an earlier analysis of a few hundred of the donors, most TCR beta V segments were observed in productive rearrangements about 87% or about 30% of the time, broadly matching IMGT annotations. Most TCR sequences were observed very rarely across donors, whereas some public TCRs were present in many individuals. The presence/absence analyses assumed that sequencing depth was roughly uniform across donors, and that assumption may not be true. The study gave a list of more than 150 TCR beta chains associated with cytomegalovirus. A later analysis found that HLA-associated TCR beta chains were more clonally expanded and had lower generation probabilities than equally common non-associated chains. Around 16 rarely observed V segments, including chromosome 9 orphons, were excluded from the earlier analysis of almost 600 of the donors because counts were too low. V-gene and J-gene trimming of TCR beta chains was associated with a missense DCLRE1C variant in a later genetic analysis, and the association was replicated in an independent cohort. In a later analysis, TCR association rates were found to vary across HLA loci, with the most associated TCRs seen for DRB1 alleles and the fewest for HLA-C alleles. In a later analysis, most CMV-associated TCR beta chains were found to appear HLA-restricted, with HLA associations seemingly driven largely by CMV exposure. Specific HLA alleles were associated with more than 15,000 TCR beta sequences at a false discovery rate of 0.05 in a later analysis. According to a later analysis, parvovirus B19, influenza, CMV and Epstein-Barr virus appeared linked to several top co-occurrence clusters. A few of the identified cytomegalovirus-associated TCR beta chains were confirmed in vitro to be specific for cytomegalovirus antigens. According to the authors, the approach could potentially be generalized to other disease states and immunological phenotypes. Cytomegalovirus status was reported to be diagnosed by the classifier with high specificity and sensitivity in both the original and validation cohorts. The only immune exposure information available for the cohort was CMV serostatus. HLA typing was unavailable for some donors at each locus, so association tests used only the typed subset. A cluster of highly shared sequence variants was judged likely to represent a technical artifact of the sequencing pipeline. Linkage disequilibrium might explain the correlated functional status among segregating V segments, but an unknown experimental factor could not be excluded.

Worth noting for this clone: Which antigen it targets is not known. One base away there is no much larger clone; base qualities are not given.

Material for sequencing was PBMCs. This clonotype was obtained from a woman aged 40 to 55 in good health and CMV-seropositive.

The nucleotide sequence reads as follows: TGTGCCAGCAGCCCTATGACAGGGGCTAACTATGGCTACACCTTC. Translated, this gives CASSPMTGANYGYTF. Recombination linked TRBV11-2 to TRBJ1-2, and TRBD1 aligns with 8 junction nucleotides. Relative to germline, V is missing 5 bases and J is missing 0 bases, with 5 bases of the junction outside any gene match. The CDR3 numbers 15 residues from cysteine through phenylalanine. Of the read, only the CDR3 DNA is kept; its 45 bases are in frame from base 1. According to the germline V gene, CDR1 reads SGHAT and CDR2 reads FQNNGV. The CDR3 plus the reference TRBV11-2 and TRBJ1-2 genes for the other parts give the full variable domain: EAGVAQSPRYKIIEKRQSVAFWCNPISGHATLYWYQQILGQGPKLLIQFQNNGVVDDSQLPKDRFSAERLKGVDSTLKIQPAKLEDSAVYLCASSPMTGANYGYTFGSGTRLTVV.